One TCR beta chain is described in this entry. Its specificity is not known. An end of the junction does not agree with germline; a read error may underlie this. The data originate from a study of cytomegalovirus exposure and HLA in healthy donors. Whole-study findings and limits: With high specificity and sensitivity, the classifier reportedly diagnosed cytomegalovirus status.

The CDR3 runs to 14 residues. Germline-derived CDR1 and CDR2 are GTSNPN and SVGIG (reference sequence). The PCR contained 60 Vbeta and 13 Jbeta primers. Generated by immunoSEQ multiplex PCR, the TCRdb table keeps only in-frame clones and is missing some. The sample includes 130,000 or so clones, around 80% of them seen just once. This receptor was identified in a young woman in good health and CMV-seropositive. The chain links TRBV30 to TRBJ1-4; 8 bases are shared with TRBD1. Source material: PBMCs. In DNA, the CDR3 is TGTGCCTGGAAAGGTCAGGGGGCTAAAGAAAAACTGTTTTTT. Protein sequence: CAWKGQGAKEKLFF.